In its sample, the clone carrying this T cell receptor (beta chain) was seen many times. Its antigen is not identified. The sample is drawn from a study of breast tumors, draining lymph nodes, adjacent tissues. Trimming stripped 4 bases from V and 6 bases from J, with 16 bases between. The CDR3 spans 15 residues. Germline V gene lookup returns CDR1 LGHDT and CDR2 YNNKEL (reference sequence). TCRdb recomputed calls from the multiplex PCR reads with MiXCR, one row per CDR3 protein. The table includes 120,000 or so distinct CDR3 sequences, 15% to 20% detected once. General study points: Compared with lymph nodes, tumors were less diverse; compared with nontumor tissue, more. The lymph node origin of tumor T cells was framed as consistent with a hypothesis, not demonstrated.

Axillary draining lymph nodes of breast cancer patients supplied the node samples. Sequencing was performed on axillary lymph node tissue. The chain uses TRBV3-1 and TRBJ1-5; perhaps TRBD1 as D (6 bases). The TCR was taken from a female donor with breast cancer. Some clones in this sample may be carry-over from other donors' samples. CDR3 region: CASSRSGEVSQPQHF. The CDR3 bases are TGTGCCAGCAGCCGGTCAGGGGAAGTCAGTCAGCCCCAGCATTTT.